The sequence of this T cell receptor beta chain was determined in a study of cytotoxic CD8 clonotypes in ibrutinib-treated CLL. Overall study context: The patients, about a dozen relapsed/refractory and approximately 14 treatment-naive, included 17 who were IGHV unmutated.

Regarding this clone: Its antigen is unidentified.

Study observations and caveats: With treatment, public clonotypes, which were uncommon, either contracted or remained stable. At the start, clonality exceeded age-matched healthy donors and followed circulating CD8+ T-cell counts. An increase in clonality occurred at ibrutinib response, followed by a return toward baseline at progression.

Some clones are missing from TCRdb's copy, which holds only in-frame ones; the method was immunoSEQ multiplex PCR. The sample yields about 300,000 clones, 65% to 85% seen once. Sequenced material: PBMCs, taken at disease progression, from a patient treated with ibrutinib. This TCR was sampled from a human donor with chronic lymphocytic leukemia.

The CDR3 DNA sequence: TGCGCCAGCAGCCAAGACGCTAGCCAAAATGTACTAAGGAGTCATTACAATGAGCAGTTCTTC. This encodes CASSQDASQNVLRSHYNEQFF. The rearrangement uses TRBV4-3 and TRBJ2-1; D might be TRBD2 (5 bases). The CDR3 totals 21 residues. Deletions cut 0 bases from V and 4 bases from J, with 28 bases between. Germline V gene lookup returns CDR1 LGHNA and CDR2 YSLEER.